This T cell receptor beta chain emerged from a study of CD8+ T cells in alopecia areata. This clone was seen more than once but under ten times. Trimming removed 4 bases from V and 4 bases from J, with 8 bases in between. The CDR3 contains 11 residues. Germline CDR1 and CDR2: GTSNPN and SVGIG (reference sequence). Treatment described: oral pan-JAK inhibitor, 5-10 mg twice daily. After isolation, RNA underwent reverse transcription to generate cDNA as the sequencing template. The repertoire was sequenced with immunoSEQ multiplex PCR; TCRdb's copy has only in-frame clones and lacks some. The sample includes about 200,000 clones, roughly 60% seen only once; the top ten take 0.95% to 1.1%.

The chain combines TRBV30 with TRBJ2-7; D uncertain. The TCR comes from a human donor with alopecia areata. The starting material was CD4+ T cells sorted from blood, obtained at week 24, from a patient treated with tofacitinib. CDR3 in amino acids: CAWTGSYEQYF. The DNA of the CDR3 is TGTGCCTGGACGGGCTCATACGAGCAGTACTTC.